At least ten counts were recorded for the clone carrying this T cell receptor beta chain. No antigen is known for it. This entry belongs to a study of Graves' ophthalmopathy and Graves' hyperthyroidism. Study outcomes and limitations: Both a roughly 64% sensitivity and an approximately 72% specificity characterized the model's predictions of ophthalmopathy progression. Blood also carried most expanded thyroid clonotypes exceeding 0.001 frequency.

The study amplified TCR beta CDR3 regions using RNA transcripts. RT-PCR with HTBI primers came first, then second-round multiplex PCR. TCRdb fed the multiplex PCR reads into MiXCR, producing one record per CDR3 protein. This sample has 620,000 or so distinct CDR3 sequences, with about 24% found just once. Trimming removed 6 bases from V and 6 bases from J, with 9 bases in between. The CDR3 runs 13 residues. The source material was peripheral blood. The gene calls are TRBV12-3 or TRBV12-4 and TRBJ1-6; no clear D gene. The receptor was derived from a woman under 30 with stable Graves' hyperthyroidism. Some clones in this sample may be carry-over from other donors' samples. CDR3 DNA: TGTGCCAGCAGGCGCCGGAGTAATTCACCCCTCCACTTT. This encodes CASRRRSNSPLHF.